The 2 T cell receptor beta chains in this list originate from one sample, sequenced in a study of cytomegalovirus exposure and HLA in healthy donors. PCR employed 60 Vbeta and 13 Jbeta primers. TCRdb's copy holds only in-frame clones and misses some; the assay was immunoSEQ multiplex PCR. The sample holds about 140,000 clones, nearly 80% seen once. Sequencing used PBMCs. These TCRs come from a young man in good health and CMV-seronegative.

The chain carries TRBV11-2 and TRBJ1-5; D perhaps matches TRBD1 (5 bases). The V gene's germline CDR1 is SGHAT and CDR2 FQNNGV. The length of the CDR3 is 16 residues. Between the trimmed V and J ends, which lost 2 bases and 1 base, there was a span of 12 bases. CDR3: CASSLSTGESNQPQHF. The CDR3 coding sequence is TGTGCCAGCAGCTTAAGCACGGGGGAGAGCAATCAGCCCCAGCATTTT.

The chain is built from TRBV7-6 and TRBJ1-1; no firm D call. Trimming took off 5 bases at V and 3 bases at J, with 13 bases between the two ends. This CDR3 has 14 amino acids. The V gene's germline CDR1 is SGHVS and CDR2 FNYEAQ. The CDR3 region has the DNA TGTGCCAGCAGCCCAGCGACCGTGGACACTGAAGCTTTCTTT. Protein product: CASSPATVDTEAFF.